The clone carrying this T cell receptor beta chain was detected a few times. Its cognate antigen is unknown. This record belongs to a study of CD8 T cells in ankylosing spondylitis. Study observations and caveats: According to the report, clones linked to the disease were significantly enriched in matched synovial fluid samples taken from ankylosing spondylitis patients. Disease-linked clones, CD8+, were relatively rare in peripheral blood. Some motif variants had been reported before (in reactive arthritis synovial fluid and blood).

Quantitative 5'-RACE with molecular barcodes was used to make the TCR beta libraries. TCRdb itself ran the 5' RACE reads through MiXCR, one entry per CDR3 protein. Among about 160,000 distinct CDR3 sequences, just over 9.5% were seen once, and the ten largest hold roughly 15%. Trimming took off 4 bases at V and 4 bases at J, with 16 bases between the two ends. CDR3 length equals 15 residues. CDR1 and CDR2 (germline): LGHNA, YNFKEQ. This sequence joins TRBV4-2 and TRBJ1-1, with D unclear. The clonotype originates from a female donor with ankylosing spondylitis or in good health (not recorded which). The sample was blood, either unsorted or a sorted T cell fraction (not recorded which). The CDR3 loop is CASSLKALGTTEAFF. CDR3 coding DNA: TGTGCCAGCAGCCTCAAGGCATTGGGAACCACTGAAGCTTTCTTT.